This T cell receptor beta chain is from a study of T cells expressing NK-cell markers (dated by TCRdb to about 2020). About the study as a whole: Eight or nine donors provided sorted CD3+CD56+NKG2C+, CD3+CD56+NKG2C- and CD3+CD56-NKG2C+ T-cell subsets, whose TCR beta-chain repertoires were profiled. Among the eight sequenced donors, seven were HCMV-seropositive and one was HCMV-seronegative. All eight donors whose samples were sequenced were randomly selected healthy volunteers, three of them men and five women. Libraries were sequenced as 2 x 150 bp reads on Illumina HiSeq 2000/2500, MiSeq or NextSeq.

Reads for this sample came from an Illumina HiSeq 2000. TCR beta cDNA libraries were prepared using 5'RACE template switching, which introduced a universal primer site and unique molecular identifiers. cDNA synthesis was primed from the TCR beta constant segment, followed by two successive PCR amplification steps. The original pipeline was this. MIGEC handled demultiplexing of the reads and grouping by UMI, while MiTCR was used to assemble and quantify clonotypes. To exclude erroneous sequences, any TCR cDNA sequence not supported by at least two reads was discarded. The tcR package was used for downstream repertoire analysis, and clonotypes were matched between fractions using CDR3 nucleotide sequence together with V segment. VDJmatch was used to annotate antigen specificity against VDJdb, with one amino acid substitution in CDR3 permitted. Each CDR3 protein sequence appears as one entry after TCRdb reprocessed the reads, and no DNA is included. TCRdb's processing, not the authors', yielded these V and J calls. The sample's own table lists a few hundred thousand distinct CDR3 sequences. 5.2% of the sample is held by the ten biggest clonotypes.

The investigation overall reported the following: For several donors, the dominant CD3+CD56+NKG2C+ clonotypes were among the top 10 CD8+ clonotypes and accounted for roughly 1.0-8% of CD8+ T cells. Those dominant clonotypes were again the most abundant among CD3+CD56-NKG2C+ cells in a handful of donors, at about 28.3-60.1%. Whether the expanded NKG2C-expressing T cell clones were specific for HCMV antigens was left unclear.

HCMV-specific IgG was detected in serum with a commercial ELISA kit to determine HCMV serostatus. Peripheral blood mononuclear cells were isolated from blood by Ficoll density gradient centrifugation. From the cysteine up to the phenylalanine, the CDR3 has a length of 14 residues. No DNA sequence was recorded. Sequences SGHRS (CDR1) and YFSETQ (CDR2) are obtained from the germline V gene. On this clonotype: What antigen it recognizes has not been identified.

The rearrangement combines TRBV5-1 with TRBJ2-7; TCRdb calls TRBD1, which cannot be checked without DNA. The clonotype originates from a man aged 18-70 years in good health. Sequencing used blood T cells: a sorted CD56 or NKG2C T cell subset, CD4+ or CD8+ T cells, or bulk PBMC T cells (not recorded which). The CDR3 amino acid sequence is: CASSRRTGDGEQYF.